Listed below are T cell receptor beta chains from one sample, sequenced in a study of yellow fever vaccine responses in identical twins. TCRdb re-called the RT-PCR reads with MiXCR, one entry per CDR3 protein. The repertoire holds 13,000 or so distinct CDR3 sequences, with 84% as singletons. The input for sequencing was T cells from blood (PBMCs), unsorted or a sorted subset (not recorded which), taken before or after yellow fever vaccination (not recorded which). The receptors shown here come from a woman aged 18-29 years who received the yellow fever vaccine. CDR3s include the opening cysteine and the closing phenylalanine or tryptophan. A D gene is named only where the DNA matches it firmly. Clone size is not always given. Where it is, it says once, few, many or a class for expanded clones.

v_gene	d_gene	len	abundance	j_gene	CDR3aa	CDR3nt
TRBV6-2/TRBV6-3	.	12	.	TRBJ2-1	CASSYEAYEQFF	TGTGCCAGCAGTTACGAAGCGTATGAGCAGTTCTTC
TRBV29-1	.	13	.	TRBJ2-5	CSVEDGVQETQYF	TGCAGCGTTGAAGATGGCGTTCAAGAGACCCAGTACTTC
TRBV19	.	14	.	TRBJ1-5	CASRSGRTNQPQHF	TGTGCCAGTAGATCAGGGCGTACGAATCAGCCCCAGCATTTT
TRBV5-1	.	15	.	TRBJ2-2	CASSLASANTGELFF	TGCGCCAGCAGCTTGGCGTCCGCGAACACCGGGGAGCTGTTTTTT
TRBV20-1	.	13	.	TRBJ2-5	CSASAVGRETQYF	TGCAGTGCTAGCGCGGTGGGGAGAGAGACCCAGTACTTC
TRBV6-2/TRBV6-3	TRBD2	17	.	TRBJ2-3	CASSYITSGGARDTQYF	TGTGCCAGCAGTTACATTACTAGCGGGGGGGCGAGGGATACGCAGTATTTT
TRBV18	.	13	.	TRBJ2-5	CASSPGLGETQYF	TGTGCCAGCTCACCAGGGCTTGGAGAGACCCAGTACTTC
TRBV15	.	14	.	TRBJ1-5	CATSRVRDNQPQHF	TGTGCCACCAGCAGAGTCAGGGACAATCAGCCCCAGCATTTT
TRBV18	TRBD2	17	.	TRBJ2-1	CASSLTSGALSYNEQFF	TGTGCCAGCTCACTGACTAGCGGGGCCCTCTCCTACAATGAGCAGTTCTTC
TRBV4-2	.	12	once	TRBJ2-7	CASGERSREQYF	TGTGCCAGCGGAGAAAGAAGCCGCGAGCAGTACTTC
TRBV29-1	.	13	.	TRBJ2-7	CSVEVRGGGVQYF	TGCAGCGTTGAAGTTAGGGGAGGTGGGGTGCAGTACTTC
TRBV6-1	TRBD1	16	.	TRBJ1-2	CASSTAGTGGLYGYTF	TGTGCCAGCAGTACCGCCGGGACAGGGGGCCTCTATGGCTACACCTTC
TRBV11-1	.	14	.	TRBJ2-3	CASSLREKGDTQYF	TGTGCCAGCAGCTTAAGGGAGAAGGGAGATACGCAGTATTTT
TRBV27	.	13	.	TRBJ1-5	CASSLQGNQPQHF	TGTGCCAGCAGTTTACAGGGGAATCAGCCCCAGCATTTT
TRBV15	TRBD2	15	few	TRBJ2-7	CATSRDGGSGYEQYF	TGTGCCACCAGCAGAGACGGCGGGAGTGGCTACGAGCAGTACTTC
TRBV10-1	TRBD2	15	.	TRBJ2-1	CASSELLAGDNEQFF	TGCGCCAGCAGTGAGTTACTAGCGGGAGACAATGAGCAGTTCTTC
TRBV12-3/TRBV12-4	TRBD1	14	.	TRBJ2-2	CASSHGQGFGELFF	TGTGCCAGCAGTCACGGACAGGGGTTCGGGGAGCTGTTTTTT
TRBV5-6	TRBD2	15	once	TRBJ2-4	CASSFAGGAKNIQYF	TGTGCCAGCAGCTTTGCGGGGGGAGCCAAAAACATTCAGTACTTC
TRBV5-4	.	13	few	TRBJ2-5	CASSRDMQETQYF	TGTGCCAGCAGCCGGGACATGCAAGAGACCCAGTACTTC
TRBV11-3	.	12	once	TRBJ2-1	CASSLVDNEQFF	TGTGCCAGCAGCTTAGTCGACAATGAGCAGTTCTTC
TRBV29-1	TRBD1	16	.	TRBJ2-1	CSVEETGGLPYNEQFF	TGCAGCGTTGAAGAGACAGGGGGCCTCCCCTACAATGAGCAGTTCTTC
TRBV7-2	.	14	.	TRBJ2-5	CASSFGQPPETQYF	TGTGCCAGCAGCTTTGGGCAGCCCCCGGAGACCCAGTACTTC
TRBV2	TRBD1	14	.	TRBJ2-1	CASSGPGTDNEQFF	TGTGCCAGCAGTGGGCCGGGGACAGACAATGAGCAGTTCTTC
TRBV11-1	.	15	.	TRBJ2-7	CASSFRGARGNEQYF	TGTGCCAGCAGCTTCAGGGGCGCCAGAGGGAACGAGCAGTACTTC
TRBV20-1	TRBD2	13	.	TRBJ2-3	CSAVLANTDTQYF	TGCAGTGCGGTACTAGCGAACACAGATACGCAGTATTTT
TRBV19	TRBD1	14	.	TRBJ2-1	CASSMGTDYNEQFF	TGTGCCAGTAGTATGGGGACAGATTACAATGAGCAGTTCTTC
TRBV11-2	.	14	.	TRBJ2-7	CASSLVRSPYEQYF	TGTGCCAGCAGCTTAGTTCGGTCCCCCTACGAGCAGTACTTC
TRBV13	TRBD1	14	.	TRBJ2-7	CARSEGQGPYEQYF	TGTGCCAGAAGTGAGGGACAGGGGCCCTACGAGCAGTACTTC
TRBV5-1	TRBD1	16	once	TRBJ2-1	CASSPGMDRAYNEQFF	TGCGCCAGCAGCCCGGGTATGGACAGGGCCTACAATGAGCAGTTCTTC
TRBV5-1	TRBD1	14	once	TRBJ2-7	CASSFGTGPEEQYF	TGCGCCAGCAGCTTCGGGACAGGACCAGAAGAGCAGTACTTC
TRBV11-2	.	15	once	TRBJ2-2	CASSPGSVAVGELFF	TGTGCCAGCAGCCCGGGTAGCGTAGCGGTCGGGGAGCTGTTTTTT
TRBV19	TRBD1	14	.	TRBJ2-5	CASSKLDRGETQYF	TGTGCCAGTAGTAAGCTGGACAGGGGAGAGACCCAGTACTTC
TRBV7-3	.	15	once	TRBJ2-1	CASFTGYRNYNEQFF	TGTGCCAGCTTTACAGGATACCGAAACTACAATGAGCAGTTCTTC
TRBV29-1	.	11	.	TRBJ1-1	CSARDPGEAFF	TGCAGCGCCAGGGATCCCGGTGAAGCTTTCTTT
TRBV29-1	TRBD1	13	.	TRBJ2-7	CSVEGDRDYEQYF	TGCAGCGTTGAAGGTGACAGGGACTACGAGCAGTACTTC
TRBV7-6	.	11	.	TRBJ2-3	CASSFANTQYF	TGTGCCAGCAGCTTCGCGAATACGCAGTATTTT